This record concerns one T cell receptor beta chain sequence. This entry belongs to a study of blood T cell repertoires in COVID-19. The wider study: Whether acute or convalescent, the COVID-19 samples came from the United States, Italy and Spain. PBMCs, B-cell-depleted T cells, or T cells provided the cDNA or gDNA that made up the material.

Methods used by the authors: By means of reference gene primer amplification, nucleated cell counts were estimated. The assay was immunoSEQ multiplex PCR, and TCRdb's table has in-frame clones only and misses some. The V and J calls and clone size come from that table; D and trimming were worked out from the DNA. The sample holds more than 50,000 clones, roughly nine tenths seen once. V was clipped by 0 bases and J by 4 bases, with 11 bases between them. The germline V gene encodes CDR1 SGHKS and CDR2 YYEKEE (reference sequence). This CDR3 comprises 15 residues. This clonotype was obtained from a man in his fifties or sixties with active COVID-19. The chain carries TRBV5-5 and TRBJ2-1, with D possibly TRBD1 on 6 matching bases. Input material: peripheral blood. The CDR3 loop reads CASSLGQGLYNEQFF. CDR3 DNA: TGTGCCAGCAGCTTGGGGCAGGGGCTATACAATGAGCAGTTCTTC. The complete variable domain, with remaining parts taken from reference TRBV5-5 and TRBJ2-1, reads DAGVTQSPTHLIKTRGQQVTLRCSPISGHKSVSWYQQVLGQGPQFIFQYYEKEERGRGNFPDRFSARQFPNYSSELNVNALLLGDSALYLCASSLGQGLYNEQFFGPGTRLTVL.